This TCR beta chain was sequenced in a study of neoadjuvant anti-PD-1 for oral cavity cancer (dated by TCRdb to the early 2020s). In the study overall: Three to four biweekly doses of nivolumab at 3 mg/kg were mostly administered to patients before curative-intent surgical resection. The parent correlative cohort had 12 to 13 patients and a response rate of about 35%. Responders were defined as patients with complete response, partial response or stable disease by RECIST 1.1; non-responders were defined as patients with progression. Patients who did not progress were given a fourth nivolumab dose at about day 43 and had definitive surgical resection on days 50-56.

Overall results and qualifications from the work: Higher pretreatment blood Treg/Th17 ratios correlated with higher pretreatment blood TCRbeta clonality and lower post-treatment tumor TCRbeta clonality. Greater tumor shrinkage was correlated with larger post-treatment sizes of preexisting intratumoral clones, suggesting that expansion of preexisting clones contributed to response. TCR analyses included only three patients per response group, and the authors called for larger cohorts for validation.

The germline V gene sets CDR1 to ENHRY and CDR2 to SYGVKD. From V the trimming removes 5 bases and from J it removes 5 bases, while the gene matches leave 7 bases of the junction unaccounted for. The CDR3 measures 14 amino acids from cysteine to phenylalanine. The CDR3 DNA has 42 bases and is translated from base 1. Tumor libraries used mostly about 4.8 ug of input genomic DNA for survey sequencing, with two replicates per sample. Following the manufacturer's instructions, the team built TCRbeta libraries using the immunoSEQ hsTCRbeta kit. Sequencing of the completed libraries took place using an Illumina NovaSeq 6000 S4 flow cell after they had been pooled to around 3 nM. Per the original workflow: The immunoSEQ Analyzer handled quality control and preprocessing of the raw data. The analysis was limited to productive rearrangements, and each clonotype was defined by a unique CDR3 amino acid sequence. Using the R package tcR, the researchers computed the Gini-Simpson index as their estimate of repertoire clonality. Student's t test was used to compare Gini indices, and Pearson correlation was used to assess associations with tumor size change. Here the immuneACCESS table is served through TCRdb, limited to in-frame sequences with V and J called. Missing clones are a known gap in these copies; in checked studies unresolved V genes cover under half, and the rest lacks a known reason. That table gives V, J and clone size, and the DNA gave D and trimming. The sample table records about 15,000 clones; under 40% of these occur just once. Together, the top ten hold under 45% of the sample.

A word on this clone: The target of this receptor is not known. Base qualities were left out, and no much larger clone turns up one base away.

The sample's time point label is to be understood as: after neoadjuvant nivolumab, at surgical resection. Patients were newly diagnosed with stage II-IVA oral cavity squamous cell carcinoma and had received no prior systemic or radiation treatment. Everyone in the cohort had locally advanced, HPV-negative oral cavity squamous cell carcinoma. Samples were obtained from a longitudinal correlative study of a single-arm phase II trial of neoadjuvant nivolumab in oral cavity squamous cell carcinoma. Subject-matched pre- and post-treatment PBMCs and tumors from three responders and three non-responders were subjected to genomic DNA-based TCRbeta sequencing. Genomic DNA was isolated from tumor tissue using the Maxwell RSC DNA from Tissue kit.

Here the sequenced sample was tumor tissue, taken after nivolumab (anti-PD-1) treatment. The sequence was collected from a person between 40 and 85 years old with oral cavity squamous cell carcinoma. The sequence is built from TRBV10-3 and TRBJ2-7; 9 bases in the junction line up with TRBD1. CDR3 sequence: CAISKGTGGDEQYF. The nucleotides read TGTGCCATCAGTAAAGGAACAGGGGGCGACGAGCAGTACTTC.